This is a list of T cell receptor beta chains from one sample in a study of Ad26.COV2.S vaccination and SARS-CoV-2 variants. Clones were sequenced by immunoSEQ multiplex PCR, and TCRdb holds only the in-frame ones, with some missing. The sample lists some 340,000 clones, 70% to 90% seen once, with 2.1% in the top ten. Sample: peripheral blood, taken in a trial of Ad26.COV2.S vaccine versus placebo. Receptors originate from a person aged 18-65 years who received the Ad26.COV2.S COVID-19 vaccine or a placebo. Each CDR3 is given with its conserved first and last residue. A D gene is named only where the DNA matches it firmly. Clone size, where shown, is once, few, many, or a class for clones that have expanded.

j_call: TRBJ1-5; v_call: TRBV6-5; d_call: TRBD1; clone_size: -; cdr3_aa: CASSKRQGENQPQHF
j_call: TRBJ2-7; v_call: TRBV4-2; d_call: -; clone_size: -; cdr3_aa: CASSPSYGEQYF
j_call: TRBJ2-5; v_call: TRBV10-3; d_call: -; clone_size: -; cdr3_aa: CAISSIGPQETQYF
j_call: TRBJ1-2; v_call: TRBV2; d_call: TRBD1; clone_size: -; cdr3_aa: CASSGTGYGYTF
j_call: TRBJ2-1; v_call: TRBV12-3/TRBV12-4; d_call: -; clone_size: once; cdr3_aa: CASSLEPVGEQFF
j_call: TRBJ2-6; v_call: TRBV7-2; d_call: TRBD1; clone_size: -; cdr3_aa: CASSLVTGAYSGANVLTF
j_call: TRBJ2-5; v_call: TRBV14; d_call: -; clone_size: -; cdr3_aa: CASSQEKETQYF
j_call: TRBJ1-6; v_call: TRBV7-8; d_call: TRBD1; clone_size: -; cdr3_aa: CASSLVGVWGQDSPLHF
j_call: TRBJ2-1; v_call: TRBV5-4; d_call: TRBD1; clone_size: -; cdr3_aa: CASSQRGQGSSSYNEQFF
j_call: TRBJ2-1; v_call: TRBV7-8; d_call: TRBD1; clone_size: many; cdr3_aa: CASSLAGGQGARGGPNNEQFF
j_call: TRBJ2-5; v_call: TRBV7-2; d_call: -; clone_size: -; cdr3_aa: CASSSKTTQYF
j_call: TRBJ1-3; v_call: TRBV28; d_call: -; clone_size: -; cdr3_aa: CASSLGQFSGNTIYF
j_call: TRBJ1-6; v_call: TRBV10-3; d_call: -; clone_size: few; cdr3_aa: CAISESGFSPLHF
j_call: TRBJ1-1; v_call: TRBV6-1; d_call: -; clone_size: -; cdr3_aa: CASSEDDRGNTEAFF
j_call: TRBJ2-7; v_call: TRBV2; d_call: -; clone_size: -; cdr3_aa: CASCWRGQFDEQYF
j_call: TRBJ2-2; v_call: TRBV6-6; d_call: TRBD2; clone_size: -; cdr3_aa: CAIRRGGGTGELFF
j_call: TRBJ2-1; v_call: TRBV7-9; d_call: -; clone_size: -; cdr3_aa: CASGPVPNEQFF
j_call: TRBJ2-2; v_call: TRBV19; d_call: -; clone_size: few; cdr3_aa: CASLQEGWSGELFF
j_call: TRBJ1-5; v_call: TRBV28; d_call: -; clone_size: -; cdr3_aa: CASSLLSQPQHF
j_call: TRBJ2-1; v_call: TRBV18; d_call: TRBD1; clone_size: few; cdr3_aa: CASSPLNKDRFYNEQFF
j_call: TRBJ1-2; v_call: TRBV10-3; d_call: TRBD1; clone_size: -; cdr3_aa: CAIRDRGAPYGYTF
j_call: TRBJ2-7; v_call: TRBV4-2; d_call: TRBD2; clone_size: -; cdr3_aa: CASSQVQLAGVSYEQYF
j_call: TRBJ2-2; v_call: TRBV11-2; d_call: TRBD1; clone_size: -; cdr3_aa: CASSLTGQGATRPGELFF
j_call: TRBJ2-5; v_call: TRBV11-2; d_call: TRBD2; clone_size: -; cdr3_aa: CASSLDPGLKETQYF
j_call: TRBJ1-5; v_call: TRBV20-1; d_call: -; clone_size: -; cdr3_aa: CSASVGRGQPQHF
j_call: TRBJ1-4; v_call: TRBV5-4; d_call: -; clone_size: few; cdr3_aa: CASSFKATNEKLFF
j_call: TRBJ1-5; v_call: TRBV28; d_call: -; clone_size: -; cdr3_aa: CASSNSEYQPQHF
j_call: TRBJ1-1; v_call: TRBV24-1; d_call: TRBD1; clone_size: -; cdr3_aa: CATSDPWTGGSSNTEAFF
j_call: TRBJ2-1; v_call: TRBV5-4; d_call: TRBD1; clone_size: -; cdr3_aa: CASSSGTGYDEQFF
j_call: TRBJ1-2; v_call: TRBV7-2; d_call: TRBD1; clone_size: once; cdr3_aa: CASSRDSYGYTF
j_call: TRBJ1-2; v_call: TRBV5-1; d_call: TRBD1; clone_size: -; cdr3_aa: CASSVGTGYGYTF
j_call: TRBJ1-3; v_call: TRBV7-8; d_call: -; clone_size: -; cdr3_aa: CASSLVAVTGNTIYF
j_call: TRBJ1-2; v_call: TRBV7-9; d_call: -; clone_size: -; cdr3_aa: CASSLALAGAYGYTF
j_call: TRBJ2-7; v_call: TRBV15; d_call: -; clone_size: few; cdr3_aa: CATSREPTRMEQYF
j_call: TRBJ2-7; v_call: TRBV9; d_call: TRBD2; clone_size: -; cdr3_aa: CASSVRGDSYEQYF
j_call: TRBJ2-7; v_call: TRBV11-3; d_call: -; clone_size: -; cdr3_aa: CASSFTYDEQYF
j_call: TRBJ2-3; v_call: TRBV7-3; d_call: -; clone_size: -; cdr3_aa: CASSLNQDTQYF
j_call: TRBJ2-4; v_call: TRBV10-3; d_call: -; clone_size: -; cdr3_aa: CAISGESWGGREKAKNIQYF
j_call: TRBJ1-3; v_call: TRBV18; d_call: -; clone_size: -; cdr3_aa: CASSPGVSGNTIYF
j_call: TRBJ1-5; v_call: TRBV5-6; d_call: -; clone_size: -; cdr3_aa: CASSRVNQPQHF
j_call: TRBJ2-2; v_call: TRBV3-1/TRBV3-2; d_call: -; clone_size: -; cdr3_aa: CASRNGLRELTLNGAVGGELFF
j_call: TRBJ2-1; v_call: TRBV28; d_call: TRBD2; clone_size: -; cdr3_aa: CASRSSGEGPYNEQFF
j_call: TRBJ2-2; v_call: TRBV3-1/TRBV3-2; d_call: -; clone_size: -; cdr3_aa: CASSLDSTYTGELFF
j_call: TRBJ2-7; v_call: TRBV12-3/TRBV12-4; d_call: -; clone_size: -; cdr3_aa: CASSFYGERNF